The source of this T cell receptor beta chain is a study of spatial heterogeneity in lung cancer (dated by TCRdb to the late 2010s). Background for the entire study: Beta-chain transcripts were consistently detected in greater numbers than alpha-chain transcripts, which likely reflects a higher abundance of beta-chain transcripts. TCR transcript counts in tumor regions correlated strongly with a T cell transcriptional module score from matched bulk RNA-seq. In the raw uncorrected reads, each unique combination of TCR and UMI appeared on average more than ten times. In non-small cell lung cancer, the study made a quantitative comparison of TCR alpha and beta repertoires among multiple tumor regions, matched nontumor lung and blood. The study linked features of the TCR repertoire to counts of nonsynonymous mutations, which were determined by whole-exome sequencing of tumor tissue. Both alpha and beta chains were TCR-sequenced in samples taken at surgery, namely 220 tumor regions, 61 to 65 matched nontumor lung samples and about 58 PBMC samples. On the study overall, not on this receptor specifically: TCR-seq was estimated to cover only around 6.4% of tumor T cells for alpha chains and 13% for beta chains. Additional single-cell paired TCR alpha and beta sequencing was considered necessary to confirm, at a functional level, the hypothesis that regional TCRs recognize regional mutations. The tumor nonsynonymous mutation count correlated with the number of expanded intratumoral alpha and beta TCRs. Counts of ubiquitous and regional expanded TCRs were found to correlate with counts of ubiquitous and regional nonsynonymous mutations, respectively.

This clonotype was counted a few times. Its specific antigen is unknown. No quality values exist for individual bases; no much larger clone is one base distant. V lost 5 bases and J lost 1 base; the stretch between them is 9 bases long. Including the terminal cysteine and phenylalanine, the CDR3 comprises 13 residues. CDR3 DNA is the only sequence kept; it has 39 bases, read in frame from the first base. Taken from the germline V gene, the CDR1 and CDR2 loops are SGHRS and YFSETQ. The time point label, read with the paper, signifies: sample taken at primary tumor resection. Samples were obtained from over 70 patients with early-stage, untreated non-small cell lung cancer from the lung TRACERx cohort. Without any cell sorting, TCR sequencing was performed on whole RNA extracted either from tumor and nontumor lung tissue or from cryopreserved PBMC samples. Patients were selected for TCR sequencing only if sufficient RNA was available from at least two tumor regions. Tumor and adjacent nontumor lung specimens were reviewed by a lung pathologist before selection.

Receptor amplification or capture employed 5' RACE. These reads were obtained on a NextSeq 500. The TCR library protocol attached a unique molecular identifier to each TCR cDNA molecule to allow correction of PCR and sequencing errors. The original methods were these. Decombinator tools were used for TCR identification, UMI-based error correction and CDR3 extraction. Expanded TCRs were defined as those above a frequency of 2 per 1,000, corresponding to the top 1% of the tumor frequency distribution. Expanded tumor TCRs statistically deemed absent (corrected P<0.05) from at least one tumor region were classed as regional, and all other expanded tumor TCRs were classed as ubiquitous. Renyi diversity was computed with the R vegan package after each repertoire had been subsampled 100 times to 5,000 TCRs. CDR3 similarity networks were built from amino acid triplet string-kernel similarity, connecting CDR3s with pairwise similarity above 0.82. TCRdb reworked the public reads: Q25 trimming with fastp, MiXCR clone assembly, productive beta chains retained. Each entry is one CDR3 protein sequence, shown with its most common DNA and genes. V and J calls and clone size were set by TCRdb, not the authors. The sample table contains 20,000 to 30,000 distinct CDR3 sequences; only one count was recorded for around 10% of them. 6.5% to 8.5% of the sample lies in the top ten.

This sequence originates from a male donor with early-stage non-small cell lung cancer. Recombination joined TRBV5-1 with TRBJ1-1, with the identity of the D gene unclear. The source material was lung tumor tissue, sampled at surgery. The nucleotide sequence reads as follows: TGCGCCAGCAGAATTGGGGAGAACACTGAAGCTTTCTTT. Translated, this gives CASRIGENTEAFF.